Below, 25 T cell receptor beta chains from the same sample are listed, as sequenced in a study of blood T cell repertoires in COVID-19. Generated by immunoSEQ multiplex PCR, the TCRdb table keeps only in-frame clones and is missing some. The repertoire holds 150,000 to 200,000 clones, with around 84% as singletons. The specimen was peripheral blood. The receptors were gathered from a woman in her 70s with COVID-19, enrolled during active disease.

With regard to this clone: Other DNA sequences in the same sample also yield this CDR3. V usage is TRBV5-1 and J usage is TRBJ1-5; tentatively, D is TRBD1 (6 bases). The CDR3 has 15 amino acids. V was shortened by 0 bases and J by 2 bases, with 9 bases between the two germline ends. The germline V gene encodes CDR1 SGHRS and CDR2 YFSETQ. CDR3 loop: CASSLDGGGNQPQHF. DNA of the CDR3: TGCGCCAGCAGCTTGGATGGGGGCGGCAATCAGCCCCAGCATTTT. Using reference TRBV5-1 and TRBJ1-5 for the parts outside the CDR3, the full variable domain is KAGVTQTPRYLIKTRGQQVTLSCSPISGHRSVSWYQQTPGQGLQFLFEYFSETQRNKGNFPGRFSGRQFSNSRSEMNVSTLELGDSALYLCASSLDGGGNQPQHFGDGTRLSIL.

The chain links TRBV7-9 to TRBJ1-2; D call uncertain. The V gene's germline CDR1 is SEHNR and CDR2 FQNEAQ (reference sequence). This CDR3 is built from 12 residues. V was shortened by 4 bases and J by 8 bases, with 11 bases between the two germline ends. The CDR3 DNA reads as TGTGCCAGCAGCTCGGAGGTGAGCGGCTACACCTTC. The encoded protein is CASSSEVSGYTF.

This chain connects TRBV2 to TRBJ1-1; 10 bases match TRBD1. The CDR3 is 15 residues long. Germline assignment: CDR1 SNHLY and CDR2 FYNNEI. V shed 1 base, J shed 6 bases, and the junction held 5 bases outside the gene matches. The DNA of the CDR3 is TGTGCCAGCAGTGAAGGACAGGGGGCTGGGGCTGAAGCTTTCTTT. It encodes CASSEGQGAGAEAFF.

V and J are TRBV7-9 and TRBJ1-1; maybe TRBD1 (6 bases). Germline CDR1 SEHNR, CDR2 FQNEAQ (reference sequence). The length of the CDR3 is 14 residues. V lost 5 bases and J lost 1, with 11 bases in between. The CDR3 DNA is TGTGCCAGCAGCCCCAGGGGACAGAACACTGAAGCTTTCTTT. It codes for CASSPRGQNTEAFF.

CDR3 in amino acids: CARAGSNSGNTIYF. The CDR3 bases are TGTGCCAGAGCCGGTAGTAACTCTGGAAACACCATATATTTT. V usage is TRBV2 and J usage is TRBJ1-3; D not resolved. V was trimmed by 9 bases and J by 0 bases, leaving 12 bases between them. This CDR3 contains 14 residues. CDR1 SNHLY and CDR2 FYNNEI come from the germline V gene.

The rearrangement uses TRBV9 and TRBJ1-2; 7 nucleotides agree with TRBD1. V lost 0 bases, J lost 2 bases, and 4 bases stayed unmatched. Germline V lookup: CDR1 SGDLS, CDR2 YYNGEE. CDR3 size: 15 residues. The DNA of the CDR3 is TGTGCCAGCAGCGTAGGAGGGGGCGAAAACTATGGCTACACCTTC. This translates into CASSVGGGENYGYTF.

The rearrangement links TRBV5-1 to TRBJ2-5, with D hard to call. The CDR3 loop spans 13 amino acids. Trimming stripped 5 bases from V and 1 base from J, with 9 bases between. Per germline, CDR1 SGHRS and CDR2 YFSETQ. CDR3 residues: CASRAGIQETQYF. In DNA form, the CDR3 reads TGCGCCAGCAGGGCAGGAATCCAAGAGACCCAGTACTTC.

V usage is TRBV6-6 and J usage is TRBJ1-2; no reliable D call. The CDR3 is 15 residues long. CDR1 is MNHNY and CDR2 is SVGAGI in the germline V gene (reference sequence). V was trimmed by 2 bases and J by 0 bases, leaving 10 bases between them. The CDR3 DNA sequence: TGTGCCAGCAGTTACCCTCAGGATGCTAACTATGGCTACACCTTC. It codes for CASSYPQDANYGYTF.

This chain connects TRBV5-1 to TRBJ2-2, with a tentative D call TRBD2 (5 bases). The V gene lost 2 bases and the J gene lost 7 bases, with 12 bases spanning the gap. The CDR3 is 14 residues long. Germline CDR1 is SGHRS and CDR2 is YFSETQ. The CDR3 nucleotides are TGCGCCAGCAGCTTAATGGGCGCGGGCGGGGAGCTGTTTTTT. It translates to CASSLMGAGGELFF. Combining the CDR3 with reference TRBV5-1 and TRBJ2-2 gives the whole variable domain KAGVTQTPRYLIKTRGQQVTLSCSPISGHRSVSWYQQTPGQGLQFLFEYFSETQRNKGNFPGRFSGRQFSNSRSEMNVSTLELGDSALYLCASSLMGAGGELFFGEGSRLTVL.

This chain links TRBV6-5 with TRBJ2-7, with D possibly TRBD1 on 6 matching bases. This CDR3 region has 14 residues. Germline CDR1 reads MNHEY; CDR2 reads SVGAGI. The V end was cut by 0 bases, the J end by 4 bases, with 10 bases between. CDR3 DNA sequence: TGTGCCAGCAGTTACTCGTCAGGGGCTTACGAGCAGTACGTC. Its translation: CASSYSSGAYEQYV.

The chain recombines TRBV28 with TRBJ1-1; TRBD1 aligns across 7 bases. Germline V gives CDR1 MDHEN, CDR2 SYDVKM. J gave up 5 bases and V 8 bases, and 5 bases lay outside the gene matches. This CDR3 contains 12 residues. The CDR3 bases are TGTGCCAGCCTCGCAGGGGGTACTGAAGCTTTCTTT. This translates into CASLAGGTEAFF.

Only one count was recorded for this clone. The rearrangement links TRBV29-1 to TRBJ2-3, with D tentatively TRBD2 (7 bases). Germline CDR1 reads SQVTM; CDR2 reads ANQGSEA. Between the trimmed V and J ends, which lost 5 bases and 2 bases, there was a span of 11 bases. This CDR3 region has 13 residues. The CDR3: CSVSAGATDTQYF. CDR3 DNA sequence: TGCAGCGTTTCCGCGGGGGCCACAGATACGCAGTATTTT.

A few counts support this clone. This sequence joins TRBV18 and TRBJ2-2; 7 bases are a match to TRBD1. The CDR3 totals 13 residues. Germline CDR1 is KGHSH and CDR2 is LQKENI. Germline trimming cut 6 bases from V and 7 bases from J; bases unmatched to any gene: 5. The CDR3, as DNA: TGTGCCAGCTCGCCCGGGACAGACGGGGAGCTGTTTTTT. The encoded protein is CASSPGTDGELFF.

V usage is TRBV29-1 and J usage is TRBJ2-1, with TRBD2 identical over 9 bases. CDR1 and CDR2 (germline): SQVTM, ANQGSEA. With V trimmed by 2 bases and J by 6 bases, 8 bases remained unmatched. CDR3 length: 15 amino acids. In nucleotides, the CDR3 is TGCAGCGTTGAACTAGCGGGACGGGATATCAATGAGCAGTTCTTC. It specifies CSVELAGRDINEQFF.

CDR3 sequence: CASSKTRGDQNIQYF. The CDR3 DNA reads as TGTGCCAGCTCAAAAACCCGCGGGGACCAAAACATTCAGTACTTC. The chain is built from TRBV18 and TRBJ2-4, with TRBD2 as a possible D gene (6 bases). The germline V gene encodes CDR1 KGHSH and CDR2 LQKENI. The CDR3 extends over 15 amino acids. Trimming took 5 bases from V and 5 from J, leaving 16 bases between them.

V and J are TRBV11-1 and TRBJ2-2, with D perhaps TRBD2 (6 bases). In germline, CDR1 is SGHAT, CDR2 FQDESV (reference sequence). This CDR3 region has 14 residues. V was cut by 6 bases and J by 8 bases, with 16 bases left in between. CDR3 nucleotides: TGTGCCAGCAGTATACGGCGGGGTCATGGGGAGCTGTTTTTT. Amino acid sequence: CASSIRRGHGELFF.

CDR3 nucleotides: TGCAGCGTTGAAGGGCCGAGCGGCTACAATGAGCAGTTCTTC. Amino acids: CSVEGPSGYNEQFF. This chain connects TRBV29-1 to TRBJ2-1; weak D call: TRBD2 (5 bases). Trimming shortened V by 1 base and J by 3 bases, and 10 bases separated the two germline ends. This CDR3 is 14 amino acids long. Germline V gene data show CDR1 as SQVTM and CDR2 as ANQGSEA.

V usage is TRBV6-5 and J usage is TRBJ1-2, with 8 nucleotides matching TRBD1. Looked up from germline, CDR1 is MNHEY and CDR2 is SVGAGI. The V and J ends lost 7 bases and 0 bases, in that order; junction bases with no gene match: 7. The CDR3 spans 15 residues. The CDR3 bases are TGTGCCAGCATCCCGGGACAGGATTCTAACTATGGCTACACCTTC. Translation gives CASIPGQDSNYGYTF.

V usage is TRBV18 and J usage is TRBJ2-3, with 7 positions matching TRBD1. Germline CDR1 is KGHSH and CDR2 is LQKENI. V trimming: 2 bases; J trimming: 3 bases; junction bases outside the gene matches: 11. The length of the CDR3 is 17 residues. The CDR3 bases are TGTGCCAGCTCACCATGGAAGGGCAGGGGGTCAACAGATACGCAGTATTTT. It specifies CASSPWKGRGSTDTQYF.

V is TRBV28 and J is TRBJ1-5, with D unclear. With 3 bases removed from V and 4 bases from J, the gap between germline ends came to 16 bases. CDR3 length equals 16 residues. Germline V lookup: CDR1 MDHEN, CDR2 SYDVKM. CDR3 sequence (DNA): TGTGCCAGCAGTTTCCCCCTTCAGTCTTCGAATCAGCCCCAGCATTTT. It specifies CASSFPLQSSNQPQHF. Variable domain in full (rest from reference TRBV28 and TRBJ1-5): DVKVTQSSRYLVKRTGEKVFLECVQDMDHENMFWYRQDPGLGLRLIYFSYDVKMKEKGDIPEGYSVSREKKERFSLILESASTNQTSMYLCASSFPLQSSNQPQHFGDGTRLSIL.

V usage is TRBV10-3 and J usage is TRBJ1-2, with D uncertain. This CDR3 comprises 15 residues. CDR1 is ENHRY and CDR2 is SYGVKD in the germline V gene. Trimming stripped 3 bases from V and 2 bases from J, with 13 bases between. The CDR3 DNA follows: TGTGCCATCAGTGATCAGCTTCGCGGCAACTATGGCTACACCTTC. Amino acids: CAISDQLRGNYGYTF.

As DNA, the CDR3 is TGTGCCATCAGTGAGGGGACTAGCGGAACAGATACGCAGTATTTT. Its protein product is CAISEGTSGTDTQYF. The chain uses TRBV10-3 and TRBJ2-3, with 11 bases fitting TRBD2. The ends lost 2 bases at V and 3 bases at J; junction bases unmatched: 1. The CDR3 has 15 amino acids. Germline V gene sequence: CDR1 ENHRY, CDR2 SYGVKD.

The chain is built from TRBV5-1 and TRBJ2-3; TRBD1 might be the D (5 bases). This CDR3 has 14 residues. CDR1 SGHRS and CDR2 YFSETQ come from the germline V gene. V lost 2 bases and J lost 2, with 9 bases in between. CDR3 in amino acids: CASSFDRPTDTQYF. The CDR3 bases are TGCGCCAGCAGCTTCGACAGACCCACAGATACGCAGTATTTT.

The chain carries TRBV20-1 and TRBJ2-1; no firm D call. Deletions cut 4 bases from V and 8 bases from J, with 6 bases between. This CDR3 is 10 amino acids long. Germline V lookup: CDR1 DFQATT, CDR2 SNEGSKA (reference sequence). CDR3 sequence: CSATVYEQFF. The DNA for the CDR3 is TGCAGTGCTACGGTCTATGAGCAGTTCTTC.

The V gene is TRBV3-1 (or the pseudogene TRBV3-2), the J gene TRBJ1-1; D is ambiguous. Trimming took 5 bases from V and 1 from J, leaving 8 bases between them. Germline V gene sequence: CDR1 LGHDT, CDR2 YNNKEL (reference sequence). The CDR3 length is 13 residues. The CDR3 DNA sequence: TGTGCCAGCAGCTTCACAGAGAACACTGAAGCTTTCTTT. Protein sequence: CASSFTENTEAFF.